The clone carrying this TCR beta chain was picked up one time. These data are taken from a study of blood T cell repertoires in COVID-19. Study background: The analysed material was cDNA or gDNA that came from T cells, B-cell-depleted T cells, or PBMCs.

Original methodology: Reference gene primer amplification in the assay estimated nucleated cell counts. Measured with immunoSEQ multiplex PCR; TCRdb has only the in-frame clones, and not every one. V and J calls and clone size are copied from that table; D and trimming were computed from the DNA. The sample carries over 110,000 clones, 80% to 85% recorded once. This CDR3 has 15 amino acids. Trimming took 2 bases from V and 4 from J; bases not matched to a gene: 6. Germline V gives CDR1 SGHDT, CDR2 YYEEEE. Specimen: PBMCs or T cells enriched from blood (not recorded which). The chain couples TRBV5-6 to TRBJ1-1, with 9 bases lining up with TRBD1. The TCR was taken from a man between 40 and 49 years old with acute COVID-19. The CDR3 loop reads CASSFITGGVTEAFF. In nucleotides, the CDR3 is TGTGCCAGCAGCTTTATTACAGGGGGCGTCACTGAAGCTTTCTTT.